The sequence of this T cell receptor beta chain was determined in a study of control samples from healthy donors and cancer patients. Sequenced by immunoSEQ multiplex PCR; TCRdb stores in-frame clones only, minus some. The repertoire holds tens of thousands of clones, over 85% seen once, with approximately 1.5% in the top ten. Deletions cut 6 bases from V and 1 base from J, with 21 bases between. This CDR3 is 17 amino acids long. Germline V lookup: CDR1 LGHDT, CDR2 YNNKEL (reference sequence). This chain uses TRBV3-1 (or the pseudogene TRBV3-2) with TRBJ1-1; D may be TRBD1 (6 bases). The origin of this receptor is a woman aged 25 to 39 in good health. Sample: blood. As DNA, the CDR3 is TGTGCCAGCAGTGGAGGTCAGGGGATGACGGCGAACACTGAAGCTTTCTTT. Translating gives CASSGGQGMTANTEAFF.